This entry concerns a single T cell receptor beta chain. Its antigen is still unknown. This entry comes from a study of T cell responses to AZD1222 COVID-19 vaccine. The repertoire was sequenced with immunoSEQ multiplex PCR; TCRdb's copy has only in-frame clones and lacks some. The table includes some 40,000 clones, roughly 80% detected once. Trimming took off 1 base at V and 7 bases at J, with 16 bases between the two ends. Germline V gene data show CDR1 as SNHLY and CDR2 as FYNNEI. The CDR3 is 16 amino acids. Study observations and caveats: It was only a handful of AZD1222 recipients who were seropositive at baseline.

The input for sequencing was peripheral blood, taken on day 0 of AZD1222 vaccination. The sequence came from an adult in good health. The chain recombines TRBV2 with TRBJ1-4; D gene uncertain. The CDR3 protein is CASSEEAPRTSEKLFF. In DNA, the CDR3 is TGTGCCAGCAGTGAAGAGGCTCCCAGAACAAGTGAAAAACTGTTTTTT.